This passage covers 17 T cell receptor beta chains from one sample sequenced in a study of graft-versus-host responses after intestinal transplantation. Clones were read by immunoSEQ multiplex PCR, and TCRdb kept only the in-frame ones, dropping some. The table includes 95,000 to 100,000 clones, around 88% detected once. The source material was PBMCs, sampled 255 days after intestinal transplant. The receptors shown here come from a human patient who received an intestinal transplant, so some T cells may come from the graft donor.

J is TRBJ2-7 and V is TRBV6-5, with D unresolved. V was shortened by 2 bases and J by 6 bases, with 11 bases between the two germline ends. The CDR3 spans 13 residues. Per the germline V gene, CDR1 is MNHEY and CDR2 is SVGAGI. Here the CDR3 reads CASSYEAATEQYF. CDR3 bases: TGTGCCAGCAGTTACGAGGCAGCTACCGAGCAGTACTTC.

The V gene is TRBV13, the J gene TRBJ1-1; 8 positions agree with TRBD1. Losses at the gene ends were 4 bases for V and 5 bases for J; bases not matched to a gene: 15. The CDR3 consists of 17 residues. Germline CDR1 reads PRHDT; CDR2 reads FYEKMQ (reference sequence). In DNA form, the CDR3 reads TGTGCCAGCAGCTCCCCACTAGTAATGACAGGGGCAACTGAAGCTTTCTTT. Protein sequence: CASSSPLVMTGATEAFF.

The chain uses TRBV6-1 and TRBJ2-3; 11 bases agree with TRBD2. The CDR3 is 15 amino acids. The junction had 3 bases not matched to a gene; V was cut back by 3 bases and J by 4 bases. In germline, CDR1 is MNHNS, CDR2 SASEGT. CDR3 coding DNA: TGTGCCAGCAGTGATTTAGCGGGGGGGCCAGATACGCAGTATTTT. Its protein product is CASSDLAGGPDTQYF.

This rearrangement joins TRBV25-1 to TRBJ2-7; D not resolved. CDR3 length: 14 amino acids. Looked up from germline, CDR1 is MGHDK and CDR2 is SYGVNS. V shed 3 bases and J shed 3 bases, with 12 bases lying between them. CDR3 in DNA: TGTGCCAGCAGTGAGTCCCATCTCGGCTACGAGCAGTACTTC. Protein: CASSESHLGYEQYF.

This clone turned up a few times. The chain joins TRBV19 to TRBJ1-4; possibly TRBD1 for D (6 bases). V lost 7 bases and J 8 bases, leaving 14 bases between the germline ends. The germline CDR1 and CDR2 sequences are LNHDA and SQIVND (reference sequence). This CDR3 is 13 amino acids long. CDR3 DNA sequence: TGTGCCAGTACATTACAGGGAAACGAAAAACTGTTTTTT. It yields the protein CASTLQGNEKLFF.

The chain has TRBV4-3 and TRBJ2-1; D possibly uses TRBD1 or TRBD2 (6 bases each). With 0 bases removed from V and 8 bases from J, the gap between germline ends came to 8 bases. Looked up from germline, CDR1 is LGHNA and CDR2 is YSLEER. CDR3 length: 13 residues. CDR3 in DNA: TGCGCCAGCAGCCAAGAGGGGGGCCATGAGCAGTTCTTC. Translation: CASSQEGGHEQFF.

J is TRBJ1-5 and V is TRBV6-1; possibly TRBD1 for D (6 bases). The CDR3 is made up of 14 amino acids. Germline CDR1 MNHNS, CDR2 SASEGT. V lost 6 bases, J lost 6 bases, and 15 bases lay in between. This CDR3 reads CASRDRTWGQPQHF. CDR3 bases: TGTGCCAGCAGGGACAGAACCTGGGGTCAGCCCCAGCATTTT.

This clone was counted a single time. Other DNA sequences within the sample encode an identical CDR3. This chain connects TRBV28 to TRBJ1-1; no firm D call. Trimming took off 6 bases at V and 5 bases at J, with 16 bases between the two ends. The CDR3 totals 14 residues. The germline V gene has CDR1 MDHEN and CDR2 SYDVKM. The CDR3 reads CASSPTGRRTEAFF. The CDR3, as DNA: TGTGCCAGCAGCCCTACGGGGAGGAGGACTGAAGCTTTCTTT.

CDR3 nucleotide sequence: TGTGCCAGCAGTGAGGGGACATCGTGGGGACCCCAGTACTTC. Its protein product is CASSEGTSWGPQYF. The chain has TRBV6-1 and TRBJ2-5; a possible D gene is TRBD1 (6 bases). This CDR3 comprises 14 residues. Trimming took off 3 bases at V and 9 bases at J, with 17 bases between the two ends. Germline CDR1 is MNHNS and CDR2 is SASEGT.

The gene calls are TRBV30 and TRBJ1-4; possibly TRBD1 for D (5 bases). Trimming left V 4 bases short and J 3 bases short, with 12 bases between. The CDR3 contains 14 residues. The germline gives CDR1 GTSNPN, CDR2 SVGIG (reference sequence). The CDR3 region has the DNA TGTGCCTGGAATGGTGGCAGGGCTAATGAAAAACTGTTTTTT. It codes for CAWNGGRANEKLFF.

The V and J genes are TRBV27 and TRBJ2-3; TRBD2 aligns across 8 bases. Germline V gene data show CDR1 as MNHEY and CDR2 as SMNVEV (reference sequence). With V trimmed by 6 bases and J by 4 bases, 6 bases remained unmatched. The CDR3 consists of 14 residues. The CDR3 nucleotides read TGTGCCAGCAGCCGGGAGGGGGGCGCAGATACGCAGTATTTT. Amino acid sequence: CASSREGGADTQYF.

The chain links TRBV6-5 to TRBJ2-1; 7 nucleotides line up with TRBD2. Per the germline V gene, CDR1 is MNHEY and CDR2 is SVGAGI. V lost 4 bases and J lost 2; bases outside the gene matches: 5. The CDR3 extends over 15 amino acids. CDR3 residues: CASSSGLEAYNEQFF. The CDR3 DNA reads TGTGCCAGCAGTTCCGGACTAGAAGCCTACAATGAGCAGTTCTTC.

The rearrangement uses TRBV6-5 and TRBJ2-5; D ambiguous. CDR3 size: 16 residues. Germline assignment: CDR1 MNHEY and CDR2 SVGAGI. V shed 0 bases and J shed 1 base, with 12 bases lying between them. The CDR3 is CASSYSFSGVQETQYF. Written as DNA, the CDR3 is TGTGCCAGCAGTTACTCTTTTTCGGGTGTCCAAGAGACCCAGTACTTC.

The chain combines TRBV10-3 with TRBJ2-7; TRBD2 matches 13 bases. The CDR3 length is 15 residues. With V trimmed by 6 bases and J by 2 bases, 4 bases remained unmatched. Germline V gene lookup returns CDR1 ENHRY and CDR2 SYGVKD. The CDR3 region is CAIRGGLAGTYEQYF. CDR3 DNA sequence: TGTGCCATCAGGGGGGGACTAGCGGGGACCTACGAGCAGTACTTC.

The genes are TRBV7-2 and TRBJ1-6; D not resolved. The CDR3 sequence is 14 residues long. The ends were cut back, 1 base at V and 7 bases at J, with 8 bases in the middle. Looked up from germline, CDR1 is SGHTA and CDR2 is FQGNSA. The CDR3 DNA sequence: TGTGCCAGCAGCTTAGGGCGCAAGAATTCACCCCTCCACTTT. This translates into CASSLGRKNSPLHF.

The rearrangement uses TRBV27 and TRBJ1-4; no reliable D call. V lost 8 bases and J lost 8, with 18 bases in between. The CDR3 sequence is 14 residues long. Germline CDR1 is MNHEY and CDR2 is SMNVEV (reference sequence). The CDR3 loop reads CASGPSGRQEKLFF. The CDR3 bases are TGTGCCAGCGGTCCATCGGGCCGGCAAGAAAAACTGTTTTTT. The variable domain in full, with the rest retrieved from reference TRBV27 and TRBJ1-4, is EAQVTQNPRYLITVTGKKLTVTCSQNMNHEYMSWYRQDPGLGLRQIYYSMNVEVTDKGDVPEGYKVSRKEKRNFPLILESPSPNQTSLYFCASGPSGRQEKLFFGSGTQLSVL.

The V and J genes are TRBV11-2 and TRBJ2-7, with D possibly TRBD1 on 7 matching bases. The CDR3 extends over 13 amino acids. Per the germline V gene, CDR1 is SGHAT and CDR2 is FQNNGV. V lost 3 bases and J 4 bases, leaving 10 bases between the germline ends. The CDR3: CASSFAGGYEQYV. CDR3 sequence (DNA): TGTGCCAGCAGCTTCGCAGGGGGGTACGAGCAGTACGTC.